This record covers a single TCR beta chain. The antigen remains undetermined. Trimming cost V 0 bases and J 1 base; bases outside gene matches: 0. The germline CDR1 and CDR2 sequences are SGHTA and FQGTGA. The CDR3 extends over 16 amino acids. The source of the sample is a study of shared clonotypes between healthy human individuals. Study observations and caveats: It was only blood that was sampled, and tissue repertoires likely differ. Inspection by rarefaction showed sorted-subset sequencing to be incomplete despite large depth. Larger estimated richness was generally seen in naive subsets than in memory subsets.

The authors' processing: There were no quality scores in the junction-only immunoSEQ sequences, so filtering differed. Sequencing used immunoSEQ multiplex PCR; TCRdb keeps in-frame clones, though not all of them. D and trimming were read from the DNA, whereas the V and J calls and clone size are those reported in that table. This table has some 580,000 clones, roughly 97% appearing once. This receptor was obtained from a woman aged 30 to 39 in good health. The chain has TRBV7-3 and TRBJ2-2, with TRBD2 identical over 9 bases. The specimen sequenced was naive CD4+ T cells sorted from blood. Subset indicated: CD45RA+ positively selected. The CDR3 region has the DNA TGTGCCAGCAGCTTAACTAGCGGGGGGAACACCGGGGAGCTGTTTTTT. It yields the protein CASSLTSGGNTGELFF.